This T cell receptor (beta chain) was captured in a study of T cells in localized non-small cell lung cancer (TCRdb year 2020). Describing the broader study: T cell repertoires of about 230 early-stage NSCLC patients were analyzed, with tumors being compared against uninvolved tumor-adjacent lungs. The cohort comprised 200 to 300 treatment-naïve NSCLC patients with resected, localized lung tumors. Of the NSCLC patients, about 130 were male and 85 to 110 were female, and the mean age was approximately 66 years. Summary of the overall study and its limitations: Uninvolved tumor-adjacent lung showed the highest T cell clonality, higher than tumor, which suggests more focused antigenic responses in the uninvolved tumor-adjacent lung. Of the top 100 tumor clones, a median of roughly 53 were detected in paired uninvolved adjacent lung; under 35 were also among that lung's top 100. Because the study design was exploratory, TCR variables were selected using unadjusted p-values without false-discovery rate correction. Because multi-region tumor sequencing was not done, intratumor heterogeneity could not be ruled out. Higher T cell density in blood was associated with longer overall survival, whereas higher clonality in adjacent lung was associated with shorter survival.

TCR beta CDR3 regions were sequenced from DNA using the immunoSEQ Assay. The authors' analysis ran thus. To compute T cell density, TCR beta template counts were normalized to usable DNA, which was estimated by amplifying housekeeping genes. Richness was estimated with the preseqR package, extrapolating to 400,000 templates for PBMC samples and 120,000 templates for tissue samples. Clonality was taken to be one minus Pielou's evenness. Tissue-enriched TCRs were identified through differential abundance testing performed on productive amino-acid clonotypes, with a minimum total count of 5 and an alpha of 0.1. The Jaccard Index and the Morisita Overlap Index were used to measure repertoire overlap between compartments. GLIPH grouped TCR beta CDR3s together with public tetramer-defined viral CDR3s, and a viral motif had to include at least three viral sequences and show V-gene enrichment. Held by TCRdb, this immuneACCESS table contains in-frame sequences only and omits some clones. Under half of the omission traces to an unresolved V gene where checked; the cause of the rest is unknown. The V and J calls and clone size were taken over from that table, and D and trimming were inferred from the DNA. Counted in this sample were around 96,000 clones; under 95% of them appeared once. About 4% of the sample is in the top ten clones.

At diagnosis, peripheral blood, uninvolved tumor-adjacent lung and tumor were collected and stored as a combination of fresh-frozen and FFPE material. For TCR repertoire profiling, blood samples were analyzed as peripheral blood mononuclear cells. V is pared back by 6 bases and J by 7 bases, with 10 bases lying between the germline termini. The germline V gene (reference sequence) yields MNHEY for CDR1 and SMNVEV for CDR2. The CDR3 sequence holds 12 residues, the cysteine and phenylalanine included. The entry retains the CDR3 DNA only, 36 bases that are in frame from base 1. On this clone itself: No cognate antigen has been identified for it. There are no base qualities to consult, and no much larger clone falls within one base.

Here the sequenced sample was PBMCs, taken before any cancer treatment. This receptor was taken from a woman aged 40-75 years with stage II squamous cell lung carcinoma. This chain joins TRBV27 to TRBJ2-1, with no confidently assigned D gene. The CDR3 here reads CASSYGRNEQFF. The nucleotides read TGTGCCAGCAGCTACGGTCGGAATGAGCAGTTCTTC.